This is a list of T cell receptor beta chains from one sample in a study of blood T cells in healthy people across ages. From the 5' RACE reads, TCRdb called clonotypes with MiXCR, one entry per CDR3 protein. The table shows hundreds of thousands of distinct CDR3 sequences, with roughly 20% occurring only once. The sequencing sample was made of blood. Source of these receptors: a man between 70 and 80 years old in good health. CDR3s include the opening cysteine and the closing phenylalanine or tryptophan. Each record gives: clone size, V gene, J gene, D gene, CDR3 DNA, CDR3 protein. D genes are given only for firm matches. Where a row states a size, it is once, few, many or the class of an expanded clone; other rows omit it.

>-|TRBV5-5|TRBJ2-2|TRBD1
TGTGCCAGCAGCCATAGCCGGGACAGTCCCACCGGGGAGCTGTTTTTT
CASSHSRDSPTGELFF
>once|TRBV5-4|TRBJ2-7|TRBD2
TGTGCCAGCAGCTTGCGGGGACTAGGTCCGTCCGAGCAGTACTTC
CASSLRGLGPSEQYF
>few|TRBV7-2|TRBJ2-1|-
TGTGCCAGCAGCTTAGGTCTGGAACGCCAGAAGCAGTTCTTC
CASSLGLERQKQFF
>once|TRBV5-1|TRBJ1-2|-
TGCGCCAGCAGCTTGGATCTGCAGAGTCATGGCTACACCTTC
CASSLDLQSHGYTF
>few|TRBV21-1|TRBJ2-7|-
TGTGCCAGCAGCAAAGACGGGACTTCGCGGCCACATCCAAGCTCCTACGAGCAGTACTTC
CASSKDGTSRPHPSSYEQYF
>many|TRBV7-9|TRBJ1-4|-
TGTGCCAGCAGCAGACAGGATGAAAAACTGTTTTTT
CASSRQDEKLFF
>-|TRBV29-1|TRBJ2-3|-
TGCAGCGTTGAAGTGGGGCGCACAGATGCGCAGTATTTT
CSVEVGRTDAQYF
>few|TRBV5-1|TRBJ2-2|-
TGCGCCAGCAGCTCTGGCCGGGGGACGAACACCGGGGAGCTGTTTTTT
CASSSGRGTNTGELFF
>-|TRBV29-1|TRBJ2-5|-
TGCAGCGTTGAGCACCGGGACACTTATCAAGAGACCCAGTACTTC
CSVEHRDTYQETQYF
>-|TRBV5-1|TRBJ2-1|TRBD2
TGCGCCAGCAGCCCGGGCTTGGGTAGCGGGAGATTCAATGAGCAGTTCTTC
CASSPGLGSGRFNEQFF
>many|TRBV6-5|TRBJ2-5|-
TGTGCCAGCAGACCCCGGGACGCTCAAGAGACCCAGTACTTC
CASRPRDAQETQYF
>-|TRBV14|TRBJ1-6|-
TGTGCCAGCAGCCTAGGGGCGAAGAACTATAATTCACCCCTCCACTTT
CASSLGAKNYNSPLHF
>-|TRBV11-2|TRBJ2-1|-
TGTGCCAGCAGCGGGGCCGCCGGCAATGAGCAGTTCTTC
CASSGAAGNEQFF
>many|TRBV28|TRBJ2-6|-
TGTGCCAGCAGTCCAGGGGGGAACTCTGGGGCCAACGTCCTGACTTTC
CASSPGGNSGANVLTF
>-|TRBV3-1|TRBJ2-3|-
TGTGCCAGCAGCCAAGAACTTAGGAGGACGGGTACGCAGTATTTT
CASSQELRRTGTQYF
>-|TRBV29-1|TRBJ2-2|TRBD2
TGCAGCGTTCCGACTAGCGGGGGGGGCGACACCGGGGAGCTGTTTTTT
CSVPTSGGGDTGELFF
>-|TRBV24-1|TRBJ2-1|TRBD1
TGTGCCACCAGTGATTTGCCAACTACGGGACAGGGCTACAATGAGCAGTTCTTC
CATSDLPTTGQGYNEQFF
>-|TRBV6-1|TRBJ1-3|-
TGTGCCAGCAGTGAAGAGGTGCAACACTCTGGAAACACCATATATTTT
CASSEEVQHSGNTIYF
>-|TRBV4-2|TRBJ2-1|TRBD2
TGTGCCAGCAGCCAAGTTAGCGGGGATTCAGAAGGTGAGCAGTTCTTC
CASSQVSGDSEGEQFF
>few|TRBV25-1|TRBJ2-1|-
TGTGCCAGCAGTGGGCAAGCGCACATCTCCTACAATGAGCAGTTCTTC
CASSGQAHISYNEQFF
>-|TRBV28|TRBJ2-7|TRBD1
TGTGCCAGCAGAACCGGGACAGGGGTTATCTACGAGCAGTACTTC
CASRTGTGVIYEQYF
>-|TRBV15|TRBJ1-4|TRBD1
TGTGCCACCAGCAGAACAGGGGGATCTAATGAAAAACTGTTTTTT
CATSRTGGSNEKLFF
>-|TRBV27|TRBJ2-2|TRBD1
TGTGCCAGCTTCGAGAGGACAGGGAACACCGGGGAGCTGTTCTTT
CASFERTGNTGELFF
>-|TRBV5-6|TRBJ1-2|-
TGTGCCAGCAGAGTTGGGGGCCCCTATGGCTACACCTTC
CASRVGGPYGYTF
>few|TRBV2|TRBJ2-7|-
TGTGCCAGCAGTAACGGGGTCTCCTACGAGCAGTACTTC
CASSNGVSYEQYF
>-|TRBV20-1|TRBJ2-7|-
TGCAGTGCTAGAAGTCAGGGTCAATACGAGCAGTACTTC
CSARSQGQYEQYF
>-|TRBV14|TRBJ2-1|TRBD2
TGTGCCAGCAGCCAAGATTACCTAGCGGGAGCTGAGCAGTTCTTC
CASSQDYLAGAEQFF
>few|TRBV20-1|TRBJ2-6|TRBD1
TGCAGTGCTAGAGAAGGGACAGGGACTGGGGCCAACGTCCTGACTTTC
CSAREGTGTGANVLTF
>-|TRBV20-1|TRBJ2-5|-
TGCAGTGTGACAGGTAGTCAAGAGACCCAGTACTTC
CSVTGSQETQYF
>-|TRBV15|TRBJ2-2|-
TGTGCCACCAGCAGAGTGGCGGCCGGGGAGCTGTTTTTT
CATSRVAAGELFF
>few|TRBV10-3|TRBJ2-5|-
TGTGCCATCAGTGGACCCCCGTGGGAGCAGTACTTC
CAISGPPWEQYF
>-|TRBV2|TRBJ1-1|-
TGTGCCAGCACGAATGCAGGGCCCCCTGAAGCTTTCTTT
CASTNAGPPEAFF
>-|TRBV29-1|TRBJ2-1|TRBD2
TGCAGCGTTGAGGCTAGCGGGAGTGCCTACAATGAGCAGTTCTTC
CSVEASGSAYNEQFF
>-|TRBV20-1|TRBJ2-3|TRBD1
TGCAGTGCCCTACCTGAGGACAGGGGAACAGATACGCAGTATTTT
CSALPEDRGTDTQYF
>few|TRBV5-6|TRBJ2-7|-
TGTGCCAGCAGCTCTAGCTATAGCGGTCTGTACGAGCAGTACTTC
CASSSSYSGLYEQYF
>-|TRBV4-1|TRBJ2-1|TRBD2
TGCGCCAACAGCCAAGTTCCAACTAGCGGGGACAATGAGCAGTTCTTC
CANSQVPTSGDNEQFF
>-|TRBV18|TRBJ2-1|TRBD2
TGTGCCAGCTCACCTAGACTAGCGGGATTCTCCTACAATGAGCAGTTCTTC
CASSPRLAGFSYNEQFF
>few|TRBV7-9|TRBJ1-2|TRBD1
TGTGCCAGCAGCTTAAGGGGGCGCGGAGATGGCTACACCTTC
CASSLRGRGDGYTF
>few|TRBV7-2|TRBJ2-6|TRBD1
TGTGCCAGCAGCCTGACTCCTAGGGGGCTTGGGGCCAACGTCCTGACTTTC
CASSLTPRGLGANVLTF
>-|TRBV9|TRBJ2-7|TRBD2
TGTGCCAGCAGCGCCTCGGGACTAGACTTCTACGAGCAGTACTTC
CASSASGLDFYEQYF
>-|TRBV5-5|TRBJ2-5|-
TGTGCCAGCAGCACCTTACACGGGGGCGTAACCCAAGAGACCCAGTACTTC
CASSTLHGGVTQETQYF
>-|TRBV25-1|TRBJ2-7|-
TGTGCCAGCAGTGAAACGGGTGTCCCCTACGAGCAGTACTTC
CASSETGVPYEQYF
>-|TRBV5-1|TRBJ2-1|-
TGCGCCAGCAGCTTGGTCAGTGACTCCTACAATGAGCAGTTCTTC
CASSLVSDSYNEQFF
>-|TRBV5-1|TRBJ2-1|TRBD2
TGCGCCAGCAGCGAGGAGGTCCTTGGGACTAGCACTGAGCAGTTCTTC
CASSEEVLGTSTEQFF
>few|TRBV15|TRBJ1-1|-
TGTGCCACCAGCGTCCCCATGAACACTGAAGCTTTCTTT
CATSVPMNTEAFF
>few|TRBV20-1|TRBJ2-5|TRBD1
TGCAGTGCTAGAGATCCGACAGGGGCTGGTGAGACCCAGTACTTC
CSARDPTGAGETQYF
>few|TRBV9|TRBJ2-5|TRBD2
TGTGCCAGCAGCGTAGACACTAGCGGGACCCAAGAGACCCAGTACTTC
CASSVDTSGTQETQYF
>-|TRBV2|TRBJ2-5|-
TGTGCCAGTTCGACAGGACCCTGGGCGACCCAGTACTTC
CASSTGPWATQYF
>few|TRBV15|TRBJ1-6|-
TGTGCCACCAGCAATAGACAGTTTCATAATTCACCCCTCCACTTT
CATSNRQFHNSPLHF
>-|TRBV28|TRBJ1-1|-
TGTGCCAGCAGTTTATCCGACAGTTACACTGAAGCTTTCTTT
CASSLSDSYTEAFF
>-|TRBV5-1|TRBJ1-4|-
TGCGCCAGCAGCGGACAGAGGAATGAAAAACTGTTTTTT
CASSGQRNEKLFF
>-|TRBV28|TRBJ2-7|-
TGTGCCACCAAAAGGGGAGGATGGTCTTCTAGAAACGAGCAGTACTTC
CATKRGGWSSRNEQYF
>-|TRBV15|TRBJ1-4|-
TGTGCCACCAGCAGAGTAGGCCAGATTAATGAAAAACTGTTTTTT
CATSRVGQINEKLFF
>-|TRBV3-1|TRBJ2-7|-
TGTGCCAGCAGCGACAGCCGTCCTCCCTACGAGCAGTACTTC
CASSDSRPPYEQYF
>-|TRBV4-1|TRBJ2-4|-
TGCGCCAGCAGCCAAGAGTCTAGCTACGACAAAAACATTCAGTACTTC
CASSQESSYDKNIQYF